Shown below are 5 T cell receptor beta chains from a single sample sequenced in a study of T cells in Graves' hyperthyroidism and ophthalmopathy. Researchers took RNA transcripts and amplified the TCR beta CDR3 regions from them. Primed by the HTBI set, a first-round RT-PCR was run on the TCR CDR3. TCRdb processed the multiplex PCR reads anew with MiXCR; each CDR3 protein has one entry. Of 300,000 to 450,000 distinct CDR3 sequences in the sample, about 15% were seen once. The specimen was blood. The receptors were sampled from a woman aged 60 to 75 with Graves' hyperthyroidism.

In this sample, this clonotype turned up many times. V usage is TRBV20-1 and J usage is TRBJ2-1; D might be TRBD1 (5 bases). The CDR3 covers 10 residues. The germline V gene encodes CDR1 DFQATT and CDR2 SNEGSKA (reference sequence). With 8 bases removed from V and 6 bases from J, the gap between germline ends came to 8 bases. CDR3 bases: TGCAGTCCCGACAGCAATGAGCAGTTCTTC. Residues: CSPDSNEQFF.

In its sample, this clonotype was seen many times. V usage is TRBV28 and J usage is TRBJ2-4; the match to TRBD1 covers 8 bases. With V trimmed by 3 bases and J by 7 bases, 11 bases remained unmatched. Germline CDR1 is MDHEN and CDR2 is SYDVKM. The CDR3 runs 16 residues. The CDR3 loop is CASSFLGQESNNIQYF. CDR3 in DNA: TGTGCCAGCAGTTTCCTGGGACAGGAATCAAACAACATTCAGTACTTC.

The chain combines TRBV25-1 with TRBJ1-1; no reliable D call. V lost 3 bases to trimming and J lost 4 bases, with 15 bases between them. Germline V gene lookup returns CDR1 MGHDK and CDR2 SYGVNS. The CDR3 spans 15 residues. This CDR3 reads CASSDILPTGTEAFF. Written as DNA, the CDR3 is TGTGCCAGCAGTGACATTCTCCCCACGGGCACTGAAGCTTTCTTT.

This clonotype was seen repeatedly, ten times or more. The V call is TRBV2, the J call TRBJ2-1; 7 bases are a match to TRBD2. CDR1 and CDR2 (germline): SNHLY, FYNNEI. CDR3 length: 14 residues. The junction had 3 bases not matched to a gene; V was cut back by 4 bases and J by 3 bases. In DNA form, the CDR3 reads TGTGCCAGCAGTGGGGCTAGCGGCTACAATGAGCAGTTCTTC. Protein product: CASSGASGYNEQFF.

In this sample, this clonotype turned up a few times. The rearrangement uses TRBV2 and TRBJ2-7, with D perhaps TRBD2 (6 bases). The CDR3 runs 14 residues. Trimming removed 6 bases from V and 4 bases from J, with 16 bases in between. Looked up from germline, CDR1 is SNHLY and CDR2 is FYNNEI. In nucleotides, the CDR3 is TGTGCCAGCAGCGGCCAGACCCGGGGGTACGAGCAGTACTTC. It translates to CASSGQTRGYEQYF.